This T cell receptor beta chain was identified during a study of OX40 agonist ivuxolimab in advanced cancers. Study outcomes and limitations: Clonal expansion by week 6 occurred in CD4+ and CD8+ blood T cells (at 0.1 to 3.0 mg/kg).

Looked up from germline, CDR1 is SGHAT and CDR2 is FQNNGV. The ends lost 3 bases at V and 4 bases at J; junction bases unmatched: 2. The CDR3 length is 14 residues. This clone was recorded only once. The antigen is undetermined. Profiled with immunoSEQ multiplex PCR; TCRdb holds only in-frame clones, not every one. The table has about 50,000 clones, 70% to 90% seen once. Autoimmune disease history or systemic immunosuppression excluded patients. This TCR was sampled from an adult with an advanced solid tumor such as melanoma, head and neck, liver or kidney cancer. The chain uses TRBV11-2 and TRBJ2-3; TRBD1 agrees at 9 bases. The source material was CD4+ or CD8+ T cells sorted from blood, sampled in a trial of the OX40 agonist ivuxolimab. The chain's CDR3 is CASSFDRGADTQYF. In DNA, the CDR3 is TGTGCCAGCAGCTTCGACAGGGGGGCAGATACGCAGTATTTT.